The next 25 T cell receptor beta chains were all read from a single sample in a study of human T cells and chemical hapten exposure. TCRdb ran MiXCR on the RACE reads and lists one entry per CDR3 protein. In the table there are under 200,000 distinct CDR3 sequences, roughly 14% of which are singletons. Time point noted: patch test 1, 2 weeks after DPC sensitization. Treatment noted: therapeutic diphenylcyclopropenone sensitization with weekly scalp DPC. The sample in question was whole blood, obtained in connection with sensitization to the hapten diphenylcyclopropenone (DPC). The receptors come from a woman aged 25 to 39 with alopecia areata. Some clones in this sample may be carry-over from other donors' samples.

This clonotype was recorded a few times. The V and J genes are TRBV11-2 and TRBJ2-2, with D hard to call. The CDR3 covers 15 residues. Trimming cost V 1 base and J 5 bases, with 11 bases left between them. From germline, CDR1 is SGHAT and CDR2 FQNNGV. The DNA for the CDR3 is TGTGCCAGCAGCTTAGGTCGGCCTCTAACCGGGGAGCTGTTTTTT. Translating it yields CASSLGRPLTGELFF. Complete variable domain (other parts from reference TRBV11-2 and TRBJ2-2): EAGVAQSPRYKIIEKRQSVAFWCNPISGHATLYWYQQILGQGPKLLIQFQNNGVVDDSQLPKDRFSAERLKGVDSTLKIQPAKLEDSAVYLCASSLGRPLTGELFFGEGSRLTVL.

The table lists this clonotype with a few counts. The CDR3 here is CASSRGTEGYEQYF. For the CDR3, the DNA is TGCGCCAGCAGCCGAGGGACGGAGGGCTACGAGCAGTACTTC. The chain has TRBV5-1 and TRBJ2-7; weak D call: TRBD2 (6 bases). The CDR3 sequence is 14 residues long. V dropped 4 bases and J dropped 3 bases, with 14 bases sitting between them. CDR1 and CDR2 (germline): SGHRS, YFSETQ. Full variable domain (outside the CDR3, taken from reference TRBV5-1 and TRBJ2-7): KAGVTQTPRYLIKTRGQQVTLSCSPISGHRSVSWYQQTPGQGLQFLFEYFSETQRNKGNFPGRFSGRQFSNSRSEMNVSTLELGDSALYLCASSRGTEGYEQYFGPGTRLTVT.

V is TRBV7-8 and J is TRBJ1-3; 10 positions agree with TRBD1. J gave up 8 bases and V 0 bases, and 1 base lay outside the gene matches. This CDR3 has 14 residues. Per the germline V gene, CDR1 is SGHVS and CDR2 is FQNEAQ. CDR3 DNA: TGTGCCAGCAGCTTAGCGGGACAGGGGCACACCATATATTTT. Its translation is CASSLAGQGHTIYF.

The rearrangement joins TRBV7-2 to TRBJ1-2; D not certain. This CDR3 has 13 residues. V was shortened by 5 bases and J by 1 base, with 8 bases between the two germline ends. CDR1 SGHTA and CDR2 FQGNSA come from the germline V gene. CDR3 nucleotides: TGTGCCAGCAGCGTAACCCATAACTATGGCTACACCTTC. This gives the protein CASSVTHNYGYTF.

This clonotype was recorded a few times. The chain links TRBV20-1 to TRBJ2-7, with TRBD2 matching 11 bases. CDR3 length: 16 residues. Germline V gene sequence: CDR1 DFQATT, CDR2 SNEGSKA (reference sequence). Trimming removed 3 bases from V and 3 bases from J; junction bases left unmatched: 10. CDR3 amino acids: CSASGVLAGGLYEQYF. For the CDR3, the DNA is TGCAGTGCTAGTGGGGTCCTAGCGGGGGGCCTCTACGAGCAGTACTTC.

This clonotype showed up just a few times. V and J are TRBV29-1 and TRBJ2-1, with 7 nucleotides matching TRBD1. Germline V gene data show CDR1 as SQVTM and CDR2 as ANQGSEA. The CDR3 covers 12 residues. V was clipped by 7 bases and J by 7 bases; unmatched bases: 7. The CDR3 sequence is CSGRQGSNEQFF. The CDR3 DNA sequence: TGCAGCGGTCGACAGGGTTCGAATGAGCAGTTCTTC.

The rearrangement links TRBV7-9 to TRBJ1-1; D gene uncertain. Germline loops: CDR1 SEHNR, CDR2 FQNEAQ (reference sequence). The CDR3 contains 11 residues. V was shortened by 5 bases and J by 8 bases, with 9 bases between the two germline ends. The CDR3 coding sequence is TGTGCCAGCAGCGTGGAGCGAGAAGCTTTCTTT. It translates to CASSVEREAFF.

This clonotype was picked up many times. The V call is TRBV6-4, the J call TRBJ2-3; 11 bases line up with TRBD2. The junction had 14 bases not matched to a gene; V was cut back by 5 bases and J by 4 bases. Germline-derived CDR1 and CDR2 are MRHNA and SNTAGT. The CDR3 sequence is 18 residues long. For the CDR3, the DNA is TGTGCCAGCAGTAGGTTTGGGCCTAGCGGGGGGACTCCAGATACGCAGTATTTT. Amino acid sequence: CASSRFGPSGGTPDTQYF.

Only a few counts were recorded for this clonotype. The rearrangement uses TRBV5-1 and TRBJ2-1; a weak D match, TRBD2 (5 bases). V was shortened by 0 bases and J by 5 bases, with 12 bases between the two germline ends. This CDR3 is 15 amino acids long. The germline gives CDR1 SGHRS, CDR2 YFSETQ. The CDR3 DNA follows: TGCGCCAGCAGCTTGGTAGGGTCTAGCAACAATGAGCAGTTCTTC. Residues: CASSLVGSSNNEQFF.

CDR3 in DNA: TGTGCCAGCAGTCCCCAGGACAGGGGGCTAGAGACCCAGTACTTC. This codes for CASSPQDRGLETQYF. This chain connects TRBV28 to TRBJ2-5, with TRBD1 identical over 11 bases. CDR1 MDHEN and CDR2 SYDVKM come from the germline V gene. This CDR3 contains 15 residues. V lost 5 bases, J lost 4 bases, and 6 bases stayed unmatched.

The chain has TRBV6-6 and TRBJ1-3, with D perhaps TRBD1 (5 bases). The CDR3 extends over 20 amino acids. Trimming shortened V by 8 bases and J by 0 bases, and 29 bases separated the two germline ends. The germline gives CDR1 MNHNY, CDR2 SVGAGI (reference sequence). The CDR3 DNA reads TGTGCCAGCGAGTCCCCAACAGTTAGGTCTCTAGGGACCTCTGGAAACACCATATATTTT. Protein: CASESPTVRSLGTSGNTIYF.

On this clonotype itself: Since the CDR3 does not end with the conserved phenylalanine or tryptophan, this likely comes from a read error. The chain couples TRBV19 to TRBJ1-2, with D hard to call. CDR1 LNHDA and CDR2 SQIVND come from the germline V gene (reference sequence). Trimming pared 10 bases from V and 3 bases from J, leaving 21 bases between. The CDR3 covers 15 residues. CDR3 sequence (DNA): TGTGCCACGGTCCCTGAGGCCCTGGGTGACTATGGCTACACCCTC. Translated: CATVPEALGDYGYTL.

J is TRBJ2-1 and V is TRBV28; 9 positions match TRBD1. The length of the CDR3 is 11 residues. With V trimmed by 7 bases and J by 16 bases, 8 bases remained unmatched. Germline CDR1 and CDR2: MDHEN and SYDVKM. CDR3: CASTNRDRDFF. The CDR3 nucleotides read TGTGCCAGCACTAACCGGGACAGGGATTTCTTC.

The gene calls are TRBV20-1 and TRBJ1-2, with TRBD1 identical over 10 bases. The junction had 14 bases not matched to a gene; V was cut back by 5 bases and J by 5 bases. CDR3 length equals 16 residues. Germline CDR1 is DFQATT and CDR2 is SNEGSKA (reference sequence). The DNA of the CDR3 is TGCAGTGCTGCGGCGAGCCCGGGACAGGGGCTTTATGGCTACACCTTC. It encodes CSAAASPGQGLYGYTF.

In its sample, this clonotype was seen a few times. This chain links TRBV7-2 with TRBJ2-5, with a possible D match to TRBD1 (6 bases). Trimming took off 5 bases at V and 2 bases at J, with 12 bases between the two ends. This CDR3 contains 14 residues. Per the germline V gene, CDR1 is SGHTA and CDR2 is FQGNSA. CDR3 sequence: CASSRQDYQETQYF. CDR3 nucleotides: TGTGCCAGCAGCCGACAGGATTATCAAGAGACCCAGTACTTC.

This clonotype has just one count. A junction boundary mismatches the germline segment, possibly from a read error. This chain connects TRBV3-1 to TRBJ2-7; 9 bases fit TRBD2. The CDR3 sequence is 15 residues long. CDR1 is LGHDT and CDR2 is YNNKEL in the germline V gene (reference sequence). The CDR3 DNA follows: TGTGCCAGCAGCCCAAGCGGGAGGAGCTCCTACGAGCAGAACTTC. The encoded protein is CASSPSGRSSYEQNF.

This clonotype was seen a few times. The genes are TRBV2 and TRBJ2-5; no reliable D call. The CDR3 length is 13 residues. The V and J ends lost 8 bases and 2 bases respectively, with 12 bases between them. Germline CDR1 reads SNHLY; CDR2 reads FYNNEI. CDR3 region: CASRTVRQETQYF. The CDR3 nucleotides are TGTGCCAGCCGGACGGTGAGACAAGAGACCCAGTACTTC.

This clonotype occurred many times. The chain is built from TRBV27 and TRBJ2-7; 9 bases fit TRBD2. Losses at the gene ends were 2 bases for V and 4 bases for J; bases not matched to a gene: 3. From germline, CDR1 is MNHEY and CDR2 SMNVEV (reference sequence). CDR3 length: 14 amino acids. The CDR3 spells CASSLAGGPYEQYF. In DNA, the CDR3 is TGTGCCAGCAGTTTAGCGGGAGGGCCGTACGAGCAGTACTTC.

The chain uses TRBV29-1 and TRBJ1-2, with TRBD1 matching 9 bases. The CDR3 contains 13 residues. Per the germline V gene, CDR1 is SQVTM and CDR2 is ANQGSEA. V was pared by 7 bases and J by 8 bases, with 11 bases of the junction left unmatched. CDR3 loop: CSANPGQGAGYTF. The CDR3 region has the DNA TGCAGCGCCAACCCGGGACAGGGAGCAGGCTACACCTTC.

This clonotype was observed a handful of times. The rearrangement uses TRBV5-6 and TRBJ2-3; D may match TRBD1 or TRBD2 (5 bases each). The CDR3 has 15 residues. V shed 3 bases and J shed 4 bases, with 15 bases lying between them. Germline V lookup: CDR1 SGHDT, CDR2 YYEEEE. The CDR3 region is CASSWGPNGADTQYF. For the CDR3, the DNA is TGTGCCAGCAGCTGGGGACCTAACGGCGCAGATACGCAGTATTTT.

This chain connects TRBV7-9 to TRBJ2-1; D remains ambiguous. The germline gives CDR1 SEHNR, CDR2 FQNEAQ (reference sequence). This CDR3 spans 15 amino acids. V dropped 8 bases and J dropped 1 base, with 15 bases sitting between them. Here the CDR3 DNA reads TGTGCCAGCGGCCCGACGCTGCGGTCCTACAATGAGCAGTTCTTC. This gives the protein CASGPTLRSYNEQFF. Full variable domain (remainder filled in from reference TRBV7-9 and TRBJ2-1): DTGVSQNPRHKITKRGQNVTFRCDPISEHNRLYWYRQTLGQGPEFLTYFQNEAQLEKSRLLSDRFSAERPKGSFSTLEIQRTEQGDSAMYLCASGPTLRSYNEQFFGPGTRLTVL.

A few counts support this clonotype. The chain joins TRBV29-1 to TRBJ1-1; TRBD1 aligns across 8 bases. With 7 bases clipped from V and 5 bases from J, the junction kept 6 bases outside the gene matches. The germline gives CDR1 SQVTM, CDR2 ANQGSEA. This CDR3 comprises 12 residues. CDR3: CSGTGPGTEAFF. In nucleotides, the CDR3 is TGCAGCGGGACAGGGCCGGGAACTGAAGCTTTCTTT.

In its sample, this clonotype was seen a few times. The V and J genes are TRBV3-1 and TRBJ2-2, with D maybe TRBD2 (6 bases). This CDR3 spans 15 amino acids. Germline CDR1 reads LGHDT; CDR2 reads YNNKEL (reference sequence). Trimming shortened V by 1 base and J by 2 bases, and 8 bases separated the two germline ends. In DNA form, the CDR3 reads TGTGCCAGCAGCCAAGGCGGGACTAACACCGGGGAGCTGTTTTTT. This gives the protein CASSQGGTNTGELFF.

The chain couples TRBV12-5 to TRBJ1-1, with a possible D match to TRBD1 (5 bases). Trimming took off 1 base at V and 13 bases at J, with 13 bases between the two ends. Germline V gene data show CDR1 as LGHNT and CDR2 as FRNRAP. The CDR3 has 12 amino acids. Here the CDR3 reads CASGLGGLRGFF. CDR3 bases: TGTGCTAGTGGTTTGGGGGGCCTCCGGGGTTTCTTT.

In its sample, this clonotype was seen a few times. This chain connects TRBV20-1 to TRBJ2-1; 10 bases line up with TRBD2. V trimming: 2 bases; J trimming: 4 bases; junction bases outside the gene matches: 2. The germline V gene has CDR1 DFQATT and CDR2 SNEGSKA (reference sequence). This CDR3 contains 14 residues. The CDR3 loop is CSARNSGGYNEQFF. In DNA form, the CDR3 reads TGCAGTGCTAGAAATAGCGGGGGGTACAATGAGCAGTTCTTC.